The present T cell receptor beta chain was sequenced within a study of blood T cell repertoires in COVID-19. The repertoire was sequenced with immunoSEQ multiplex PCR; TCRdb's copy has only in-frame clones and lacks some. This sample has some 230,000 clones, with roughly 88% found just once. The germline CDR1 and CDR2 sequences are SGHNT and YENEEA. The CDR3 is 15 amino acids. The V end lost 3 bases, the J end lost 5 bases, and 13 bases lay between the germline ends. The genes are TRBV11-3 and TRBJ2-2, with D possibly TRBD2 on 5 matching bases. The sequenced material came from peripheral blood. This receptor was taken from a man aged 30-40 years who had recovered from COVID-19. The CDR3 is CASSLRAGGTGELFF. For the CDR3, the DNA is TGTGCCAGCAGCTTGAGGGCTGGCGGGACCGGGGAGCTGTTTTTT. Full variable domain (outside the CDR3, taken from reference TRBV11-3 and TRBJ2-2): EAGVVQSPRYKIIEKKQPVAFWCNPISGHNTLYWYLQNLGQGPELLIRYENEEAVDDSQLPKDRFSAERLKGVDSTLKIQPAELGDSAVYLCASSLRAGGTGELFFGEGSRLTVL.